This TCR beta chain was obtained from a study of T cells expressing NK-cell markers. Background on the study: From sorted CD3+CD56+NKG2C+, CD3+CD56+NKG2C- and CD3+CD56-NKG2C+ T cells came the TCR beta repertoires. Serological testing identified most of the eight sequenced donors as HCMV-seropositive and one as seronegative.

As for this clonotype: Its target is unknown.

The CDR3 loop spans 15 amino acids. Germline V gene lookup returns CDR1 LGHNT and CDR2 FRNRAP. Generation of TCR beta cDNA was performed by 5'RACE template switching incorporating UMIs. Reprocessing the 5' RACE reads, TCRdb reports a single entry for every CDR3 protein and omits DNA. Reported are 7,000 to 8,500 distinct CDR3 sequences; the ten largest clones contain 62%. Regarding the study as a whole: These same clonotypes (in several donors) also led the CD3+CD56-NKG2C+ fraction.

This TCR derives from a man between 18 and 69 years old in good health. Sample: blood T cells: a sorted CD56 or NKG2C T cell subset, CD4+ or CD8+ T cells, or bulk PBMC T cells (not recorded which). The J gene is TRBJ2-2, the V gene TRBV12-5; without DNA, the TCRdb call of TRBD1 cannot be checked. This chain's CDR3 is CASGPDRKNTGELFF.